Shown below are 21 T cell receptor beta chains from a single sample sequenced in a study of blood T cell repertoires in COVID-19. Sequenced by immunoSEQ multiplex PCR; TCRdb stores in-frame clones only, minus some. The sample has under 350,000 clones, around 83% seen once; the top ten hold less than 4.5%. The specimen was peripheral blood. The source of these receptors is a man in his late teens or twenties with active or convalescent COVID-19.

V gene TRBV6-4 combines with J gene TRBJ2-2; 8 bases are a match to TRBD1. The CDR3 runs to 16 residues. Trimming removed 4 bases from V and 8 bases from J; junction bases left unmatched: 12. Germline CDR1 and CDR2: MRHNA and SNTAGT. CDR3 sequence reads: CASSALWTGSTGELFF. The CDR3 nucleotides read TGTGCCAGCAGTGCTTTATGGACAGGGTCAACTGGGGAGCTGTTTTTT.

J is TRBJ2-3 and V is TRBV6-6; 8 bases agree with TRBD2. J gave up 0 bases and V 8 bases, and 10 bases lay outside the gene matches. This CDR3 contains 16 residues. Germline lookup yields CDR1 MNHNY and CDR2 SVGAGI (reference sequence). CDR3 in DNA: TGTGCCAGCCCACCCCCCAGCGGGGGTAGCACAGATACGCAGTATTTT. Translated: CASPPPSGGSTDTQYF.

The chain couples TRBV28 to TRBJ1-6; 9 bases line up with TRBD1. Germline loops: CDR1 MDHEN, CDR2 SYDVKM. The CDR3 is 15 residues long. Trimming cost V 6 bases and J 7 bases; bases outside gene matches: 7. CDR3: CASSLTGTGNSPLHF. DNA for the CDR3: TGTGCCAGCAGCCTAACCGGGACAGGGAATTCACCCCTCCACTTT.

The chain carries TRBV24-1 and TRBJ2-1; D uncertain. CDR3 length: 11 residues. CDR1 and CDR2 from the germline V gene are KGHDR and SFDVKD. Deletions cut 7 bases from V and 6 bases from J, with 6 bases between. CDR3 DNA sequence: TGTGCCACCAGAGACTCCAATGAGCAGTTCTTC. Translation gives CATRDSNEQFF.

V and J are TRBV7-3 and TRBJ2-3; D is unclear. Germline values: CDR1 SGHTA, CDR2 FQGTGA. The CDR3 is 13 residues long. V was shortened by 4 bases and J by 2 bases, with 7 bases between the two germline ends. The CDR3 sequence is CASSSYITDTQYF. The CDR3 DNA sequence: TGTGCCAGCAGCTCGTACATCACAGATACGCAGTATTTT.

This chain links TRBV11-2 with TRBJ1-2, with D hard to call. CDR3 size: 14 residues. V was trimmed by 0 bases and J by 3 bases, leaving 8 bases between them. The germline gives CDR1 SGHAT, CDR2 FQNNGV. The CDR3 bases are TGTGCCAGCAGCTTAGAGAACAGATACTATGGCTACACCTTC. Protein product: CASSLENRYYGYTF.

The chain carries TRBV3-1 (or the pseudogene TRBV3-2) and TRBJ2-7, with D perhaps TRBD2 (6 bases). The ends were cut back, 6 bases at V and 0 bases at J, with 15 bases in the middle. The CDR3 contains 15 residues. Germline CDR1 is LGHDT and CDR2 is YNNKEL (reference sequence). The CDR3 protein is CASRVSRGSSYEQYF. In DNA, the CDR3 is TGTGCCAGCAGGGTTTCGCGGGGAAGCTCCTACGAGCAGTACTTC.

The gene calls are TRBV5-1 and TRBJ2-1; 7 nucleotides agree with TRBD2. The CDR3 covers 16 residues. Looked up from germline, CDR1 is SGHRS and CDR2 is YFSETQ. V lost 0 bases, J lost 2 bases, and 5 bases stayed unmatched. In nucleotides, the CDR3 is TGCGCCAGCAGCTTGGAATCGCGGGGGACCTACAATGAGCAGTTCTTC. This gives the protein CASSLESRGTYNEQFF.

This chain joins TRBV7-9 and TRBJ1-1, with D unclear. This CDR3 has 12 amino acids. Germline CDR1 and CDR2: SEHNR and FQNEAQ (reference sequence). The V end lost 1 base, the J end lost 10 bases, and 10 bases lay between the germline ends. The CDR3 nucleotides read TGTGCCAGCAGCTTAGTTTCAGATTCAGCTTTCTTT. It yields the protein CASSLVSDSAFF.

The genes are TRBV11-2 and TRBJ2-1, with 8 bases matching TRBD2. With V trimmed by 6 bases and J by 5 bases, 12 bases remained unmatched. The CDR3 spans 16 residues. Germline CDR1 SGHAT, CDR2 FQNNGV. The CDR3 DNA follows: TGTGCCAGCAGAAGGACCCACGGGACTAGTCACAATGAGCAGTTCTTC. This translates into CASRRTHGTSHNEQFF.

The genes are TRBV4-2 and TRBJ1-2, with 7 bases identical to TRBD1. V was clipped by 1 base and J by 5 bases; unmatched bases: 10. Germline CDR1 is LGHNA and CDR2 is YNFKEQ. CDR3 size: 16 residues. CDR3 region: CASSQGDPQGTYGYTF. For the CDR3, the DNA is TGTGCCAGCAGCCAAGGGGACCCACAGGGGACGTATGGCTACACCTTC.

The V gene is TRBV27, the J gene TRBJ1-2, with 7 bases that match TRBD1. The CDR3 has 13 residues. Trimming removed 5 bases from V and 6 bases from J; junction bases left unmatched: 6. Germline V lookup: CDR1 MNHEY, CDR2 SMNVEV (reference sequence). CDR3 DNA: TGTGCCAGCAGTCTGGACAGGTGGAATGGCTACACCTTC. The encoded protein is CASSLDRWNGYTF.

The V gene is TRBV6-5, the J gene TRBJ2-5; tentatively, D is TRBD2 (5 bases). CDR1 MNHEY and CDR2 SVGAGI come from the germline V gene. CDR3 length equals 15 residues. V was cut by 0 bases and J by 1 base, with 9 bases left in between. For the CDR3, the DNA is TGTGCCAGCAGTTACTCGACGGGGTCCCAAGAGACCCAGTACTTC. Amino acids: CASSYSTGSQETQYF.

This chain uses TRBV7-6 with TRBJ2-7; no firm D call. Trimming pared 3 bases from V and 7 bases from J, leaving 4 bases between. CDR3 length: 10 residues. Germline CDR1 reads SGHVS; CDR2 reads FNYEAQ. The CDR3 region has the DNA TGTGCCAGCAGCTTCGAGGAGCAGTACTTC. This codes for CASSFEEQYF.

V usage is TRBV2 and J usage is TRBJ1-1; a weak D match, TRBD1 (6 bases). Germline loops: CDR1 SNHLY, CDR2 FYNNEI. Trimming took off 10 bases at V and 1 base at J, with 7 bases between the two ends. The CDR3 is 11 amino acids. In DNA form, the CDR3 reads TGTGCCACACAGGGGAACACTGAAGCTTTCTTT. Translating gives CATQGNTEAFF. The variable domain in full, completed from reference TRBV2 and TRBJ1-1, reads EPEVTQTPSHQVTQMGQEVILRCVPISNHLYFYWYRQILGQKVEFLVSFYNNEISEKSEIFDDQFSVERPDGSNFTLKIRSTKLEDSAMYFCATQGNTEAFFGQGTRLTVV.

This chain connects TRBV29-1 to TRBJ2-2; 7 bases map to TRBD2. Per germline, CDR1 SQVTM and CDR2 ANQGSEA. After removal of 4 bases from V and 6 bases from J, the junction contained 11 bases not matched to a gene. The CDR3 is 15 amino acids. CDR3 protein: CSVATAGTSSGELFF. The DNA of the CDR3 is TGCAGCGTTGCTACAGCGGGGACCTCCTCCGGGGAGCTGTTTTTT.

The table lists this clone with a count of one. The CDR3 region is CASVRDRGSSYNSPLHF. The CDR3, as DNA: TGTGCTAGTGTACGAGACAGGGGTAGCTCCTATAATTCACCCCTCCACTTT. This chain connects TRBV12-5 to TRBJ1-6, with 8 bases that match TRBD1. CDR3 length: 17 residues. The J segment lost 0 bases and the V segment lost 7 bases, leaving 8 bases of the junction unmatched. CDR1 is LGHNT and CDR2 is FRNRAP in the germline V gene.

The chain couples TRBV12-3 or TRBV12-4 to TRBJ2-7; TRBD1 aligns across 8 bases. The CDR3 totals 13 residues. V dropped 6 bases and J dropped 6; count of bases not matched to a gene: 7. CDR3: CASRGTGSGEQYF. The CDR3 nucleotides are TGTGCCAGCAGGGGGACAGGATCCGGCGAGCAGTACTTC.

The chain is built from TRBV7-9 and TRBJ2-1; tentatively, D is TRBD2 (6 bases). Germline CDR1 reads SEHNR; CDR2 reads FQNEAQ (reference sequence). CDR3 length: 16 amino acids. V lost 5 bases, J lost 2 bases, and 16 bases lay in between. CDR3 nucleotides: TGTGCCAGCAGCCTGGTTATTGCGGGACCCTACAATGAGCAGTTCTTC. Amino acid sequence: CASSLVIAGPYNEQFF. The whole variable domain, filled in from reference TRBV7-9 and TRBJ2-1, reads DTGVSQNPRHKITKRGQNVTFRCDPISEHNRLYWYRQTLGQGPEFLTYFQNEAQLEKSRLLSDRFSAERPKGSFSTLEIQRTEQGDSAMYLCASSLVIAGPYNEQFFGPGTRLTVL.

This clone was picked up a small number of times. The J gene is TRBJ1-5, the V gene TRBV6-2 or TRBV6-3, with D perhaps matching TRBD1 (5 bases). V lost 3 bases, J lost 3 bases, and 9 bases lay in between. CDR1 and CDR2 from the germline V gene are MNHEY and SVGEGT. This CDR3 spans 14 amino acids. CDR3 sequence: CASSYGGFNQPQHF. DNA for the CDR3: TGTGCCAGCAGTTATGGGGGGTTCAATCAGCCCCAGCATTTT.

CDR3 region: CASSHDSLNQPQHF. In DNA, the CDR3 is TGTGCCAGCAGCCATGACAGTTTAAATCAGCCCCAGCATTTT. V and J are TRBV7-2 and TRBJ1-5, with a tentative D call TRBD1 (5 bases). Looked up from germline, CDR1 is SGHTA and CDR2 is FQGNSA. The CDR3 extends over 14 amino acids. V lost 5 bases to trimming and J lost 4 bases, with 12 bases between them.